The entry that follows covers one T cell receptor (beta chain) sequence. The entry originates in a study of CD8 T cells in Susac syndrome. With random hexamers, reverse transcription was performed on about 0.5 to 1 ug of RNA. By means of immunoSEQ multiplex PCR, TCR beta CDR3 spanning 54 Vbeta and 13 Jbeta underwent amplification. Using its own MiXCR run on the immunoSEQ multiplex PCR reads, TCRdb lists one record per CDR3 protein. The sample consists of about 25,000 distinct CDR3 sequences, roughly 94% of them appearing once. The V gene end was trimmed by 4 bases and the J gene end by 3 bases; junction bases not matched to a gene: 10. CDR3 length equals 17 residues. The germline V gene has CDR1 MNHEY and CDR2 SMNVEV (reference sequence). Healthy donors constituted the controls, which were matched for age and sex.

The chain has TRBV27 and TRBJ1-2, with 11 bases lining up with TRBD1. The specimen sequenced was CD8+ T cells from PBMCs. This clonotype originated in a human donor in good health. The CDR3 region is CASSSLDRGRRDYGYTF. As DNA, the CDR3 is TGTGCCAGCAGTTCCCTGGACAGGGGGCGCCGGGACTATGGCTACACCTTC.